The 18 T cell receptor beta chains below were found in one sample sequenced in a study of blood T cell repertoires in COVID-19. Sequencing was performed with immunoSEQ multiplex PCR; in TCRdb, only in-frame clones are kept and a portion is missing. Among tens of thousands of clones listed, approximately 90% were seen once. Sample: peripheral blood. These receptors were collected from a man between 60 and 75 years old with acute or convalescent COVID-19.

The V call is TRBV18, the J call TRBJ1-1; D not certain. CDR1 is KGHSH, CDR2 LQKENI, per germline. The CDR3 loop spans 14 amino acids. V was pared by 5 bases and J by 2 bases, with 12 bases between. CDR3 loop: CASSNYEGNTEAFF. Written as DNA, the CDR3 is TGTGCCAGCTCAAACTACGAGGGCAACACTGAAGCTTTCTTT.

The chain carries TRBV6-5 and TRBJ1-1; 10 bases align to TRBD1. This CDR3 comprises 13 residues. CDR1 and CDR2 (germline): MNHEY, SVGAGI. J gave up 4 bases and V 6 bases, and 2 bases lay outside the gene matches. The CDR3 nucleotides are TGTGCCAGCAGGGGGACAGGGGCCACTGAAGCTTTCTTT. Translated, it gives CASRGTGATEAFF.

In DNA form, the CDR3 reads TGTGCCAGCAGTGTGGAGGGACAGGGGACAGATACGCAGTATTTT. Its protein product is CASSVEGQGTDTQYF. V is TRBV2 and J is TRBJ2-3; TRBD1 aligns across 10 bases. Trimming at V came to 4 bases and at J to 3 bases, leaving 4 bases not matched to a gene. CDR1 is SNHLY and CDR2 is FYNNEI in the germline V gene. The CDR3 has 15 residues.

The genes are TRBV7-2 and TRBJ1-2; 8 bases fit TRBD1. V trimming: 5 bases; J trimming: 4 bases; junction bases outside the gene matches: 9. The germline gives CDR1 SGHTA, CDR2 FQGNSA. This CDR3 region has 15 residues. The CDR3: CASSTTGEYGYGYTF. CDR3 DNA: TGTGCCAGCAGCACGACAGGGGAATACGGCTATGGCTACACCTTC.

The genes are TRBV7-9 and TRBJ2-5, with D tentatively TRBD1 (5 bases). Germline V CDR1 and CDR2: SEHNR, FQNEAQ (reference sequence). CDR3 size: 13 residues. Trimming stripped 6 bases from V and 2 bases from J, with 10 bases between. The CDR3 bases are TGTGCCAGCAGGACAGTGTTACAAGAGACCCAGTACTTC. Translation gives CASRTVLQETQYF.

The chain carries TRBV24-1 and TRBJ1-1; 11 nucleotides line up with TRBD1. Looked up from germline, CDR1 is KGHDR and CDR2 is SFDVKD. V was pared by 10 bases and J by 5 bases, with 8 bases of the junction left unmatched. The CDR3 totals 14 residues. CDR3 coding DNA: TGTGCCACGTCCGGGACAGGGGGATTAACTGAAGCTTTCTTT. As protein: CATSGTGGLTEAFF.

This clone was seen once. The V gene is TRBV11-3, the J gene TRBJ2-3; TRBD2 agrees at 9 bases. CDR1 SGHNT and CDR2 YENEEA come from the germline V gene. The CDR3 spans 15 residues. After removal of 0 bases from V and 6 bases from J, the junction contained 4 bases not matched to a gene. The CDR3, as DNA: TGTGCCAGCAGCTTAGATCCTAGCGGGGATGATACGCAGTATTTT. Amino acids: CASSLDPSGDDTQYF.

The sample holds a few counts of this clone. As DNA, the CDR3 is TGCGCCAGCAGCCCAACCGGGACAGGGTCGGAAAAACTGTTTTTT. Encoded protein: CASSPTGTGSEKLFF. The rearrangement links TRBV4-1 to TRBJ1-4; TRBD1 aligns across 9 bases. The CDR3 contains 15 residues. Germline V gene data show CDR1 as MGHRA and CDR2 as YSYEKL. Trimming took 4 bases from V and 8 from J; bases not matched to a gene: 8.

This rearrangement joins TRBV19 to TRBJ1-5; TRBD1 matches 7 bases. Germline V gene sequence: CDR1 LNHDA, CDR2 SQIVND (reference sequence). V trimming: 3 bases; J trimming: 8 bases; junction bases outside the gene matches: 7. The CDR3 totals 14 residues. The CDR3 region has the DNA TGTGCCAGTAGTATTCAAGGGGGCAGGGAGCCCCAGCATTTT. It translates to CASSIQGGREPQHF.

The chain carries TRBV28 and TRBJ2-6, with 10 bases that match TRBD2. The CDR3 spans 18 residues. Germline loops: CDR1 MDHEN, CDR2 SYDVKM. V shed 3 bases and J 2 bases; nucleotides not matched to a gene: 7. The CDR3 reads CASSFVSSGSTGANVLTF. CDR3 nucleotide sequence: TGTGCCAGCAGTTTTGTTTCTAGCGGGAGTACTGGGGCCAACGTCCTGACTTTC.

V is TRBV18 and J is TRBJ2-2, with a weak D call TRBD1 (6 bases). V lost 8 bases to trimming and J lost 4 bases, with 11 bases between them. Germline CDR1 and CDR2: KGHSH and LQKENI. The CDR3 totals 13 residues. The CDR3 DNA reads TGTGCCAGCCACGCACAGGGCACCGGGGAGCTGTTTTTT. Translating it yields CASHAQGTGELFF.

The rearrangement uses TRBV30 and TRBJ2-2, with 9 bases matching TRBD1. Germline V CDR1 and CDR2: GTSNPN, SVGIG (reference sequence). The CDR3 totals 16 residues. Unmatched junction bases numbered 10, after V lost 0 bases and J lost 8 bases. The DNA of the CDR3 is TGTGCCTGGAGTGTTTCCTACAGGGGGCGCCCGGGGGAGCTGTTTTTT. It specifies CAWSVSYRGRPGELFF.

This sequence joins TRBV2 and TRBJ2-7, with D uncertain. Trimming pared 4 bases from V and 2 bases from J, leaving 15 bases between. This CDR3 comprises 15 residues. Germline V CDR1 and CDR2: SNHLY, FYNNEI. CDR3 DNA: TGTGCCAGCAGTGGCCAAGGAGAGGCTCCCTACGAGCAGTACTTC. Its translation: CASSGQGEAPYEQYF.

V is TRBV7-7 and J is TRBJ2-5; the match to TRBD2 covers 7 bases. The junction had 7 bases not matched to a gene; V was cut back by 1 base and J by 5 bases. CDR1 and CDR2 (germline): SSHAT, FNYEAQ (reference sequence). The CDR3 spans 15 residues. The CDR3, as DNA: TGTGCCAGCAGCTTAGTGGGGGGGGTCGGGGAGACCCAGTACTTC. Residues: CASSLVGGVGETQYF.

V is TRBV5-1 and J is TRBJ2-3; 7 bases match TRBD1. This CDR3 has 16 amino acids. Trimming cost V 4 bases and J 2 bases; bases outside gene matches: 10. The germline CDR1 and CDR2 sequences are SGHRS and YFSETQ. Here the CDR3 reads CASSRGGQASTDTQYF. The DNA for the CDR3 is TGCGCCAGCAGCAGGGGCGGACAGGCGTCCACAGATACGCAGTATTTT.

This chain connects TRBV4-1 to TRBJ1-4; no clear D. The V gene lost 0 bases and the J gene lost 8 bases, with 13 bases spanning the gap. The CDR3 extends over 15 amino acids. From germline, CDR1 is MGHRA and CDR2 YSYEKL. Here the CDR3 DNA reads TGCGCCAGCAGCCAAGATCCCGGGAGCGGCGAAAAACTGTTTTTT. This gives the protein CASSQDPGSGEKLFF.

The chain uses TRBV3-1 (or the pseudogene TRBV3-2) and TRBJ1-1; 7 positions agree with TRBD1. The CDR3 is 14 amino acids. The V and J ends lost 2 bases and 5 bases, in that order; junction bases with no gene match: 5. Germline values: CDR1 LGHDT, CDR2 YNNKEL (reference sequence). The CDR3 loop is CASSQTTGTTEAFF. The CDR3 bases are TGTGCCAGCAGCCAAACGACAGGGACGACTGAAGCTTTCTTT.

V is TRBV5-6 and J is TRBJ2-3; no definite D call. Germline V gives CDR1 SGHDT, CDR2 YYEEEE. The V end was cut by 1 base, the J end by 2 bases, with 5 bases between. There are 13 residues in the CDR3. Here the CDR3 reads CASSLISTDTQYF. CDR3 coding DNA: TGTGCCAGCAGCTTGATATCCACAGATACGCAGTATTTT.